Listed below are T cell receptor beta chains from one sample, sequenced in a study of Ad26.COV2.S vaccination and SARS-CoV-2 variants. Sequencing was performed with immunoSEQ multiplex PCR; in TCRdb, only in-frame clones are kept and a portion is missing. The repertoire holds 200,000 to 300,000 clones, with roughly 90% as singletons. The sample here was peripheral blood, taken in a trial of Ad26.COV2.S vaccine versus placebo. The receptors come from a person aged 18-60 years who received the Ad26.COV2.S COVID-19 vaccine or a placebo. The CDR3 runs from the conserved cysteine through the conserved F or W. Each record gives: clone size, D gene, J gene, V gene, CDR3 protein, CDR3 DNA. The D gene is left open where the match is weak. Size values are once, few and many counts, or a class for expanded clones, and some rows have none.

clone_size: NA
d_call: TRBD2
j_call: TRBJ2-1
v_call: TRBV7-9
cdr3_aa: CASRQSGTSVNEQFF
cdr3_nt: TGTGCCAGCAGACAATCCGGGACTAGCGTCAATGAGCAGTTCTTC

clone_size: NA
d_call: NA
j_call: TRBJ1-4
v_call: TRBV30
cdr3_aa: CAWEQSEKLFF
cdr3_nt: TGTGCCTGGGAACAGAGTGAAAAACTGTTTTTT

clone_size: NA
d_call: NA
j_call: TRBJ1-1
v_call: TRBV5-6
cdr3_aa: CASSLALQTEAFF
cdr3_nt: TGTGCCAGCAGCTTGGCCTTACAAACTGAAGCTTTCTTT

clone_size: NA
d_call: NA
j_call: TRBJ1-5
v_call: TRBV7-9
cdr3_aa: CASSSIYSNQPQHF
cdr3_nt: TGTGCCAGCAGCTCGATTTATAGCAATCAGCCCCAGCATTTT

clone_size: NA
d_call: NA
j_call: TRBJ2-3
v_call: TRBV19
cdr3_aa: CASSMGRGLLYTSTDTQYF
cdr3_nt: TGTGCCAGTAGTATGGGTCGGGGCCTCCTTTACACTAGCACAGATACGCAGTATTTT

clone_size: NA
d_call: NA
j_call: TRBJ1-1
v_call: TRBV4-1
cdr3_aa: CASSPWAGRGIEAFF
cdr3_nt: TGCGCCAGCAGCCCATGGGCGGGGCGAGGAATTGAAGCTTTCTTT

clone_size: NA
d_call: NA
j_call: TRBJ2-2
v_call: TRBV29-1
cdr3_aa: CSVALSHRGVTGELFF
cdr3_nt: TGCAGCGTTGCCCTATCTCATAGGGGGGTCACCGGGGAGCTGTTTTTT

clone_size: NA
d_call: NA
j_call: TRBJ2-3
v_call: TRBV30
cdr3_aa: CAWSPNPLAGGNTQYF
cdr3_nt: TGTGCCTGGAGTCCAAACCCATTAGCAGGGGGGAATACGCAGTATTTT

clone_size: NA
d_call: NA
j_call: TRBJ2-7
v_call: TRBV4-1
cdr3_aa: CASSHDGRRYF
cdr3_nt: TGCGCCAGCAGCCACGACGGAAGGAGGTACTTC

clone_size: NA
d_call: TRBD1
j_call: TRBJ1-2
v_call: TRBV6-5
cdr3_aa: CASGSRTGTYGYTF
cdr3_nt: TGTGCCAGCGGATCGAGGACAGGGACCTATGGCTACACCTTC

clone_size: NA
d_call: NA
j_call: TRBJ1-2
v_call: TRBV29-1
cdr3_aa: CSVEDRGDYGYTF
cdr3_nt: TGCAGCGTTGAAGATCGTGGGGATTATGGCTACACCTTC

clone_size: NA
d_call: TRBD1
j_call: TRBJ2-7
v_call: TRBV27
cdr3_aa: CASSVTGGNYEQYF
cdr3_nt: TGTGCCAGCAGTGTGACAGGGGGAAACTACGAGCAGTACTTC

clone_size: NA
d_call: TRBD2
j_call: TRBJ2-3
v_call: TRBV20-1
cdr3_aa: CSASPTSRSDTQYF
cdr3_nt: TGCAGTGCTAGTCCGACTAGCAGGTCAGATACGCAGTATTTT

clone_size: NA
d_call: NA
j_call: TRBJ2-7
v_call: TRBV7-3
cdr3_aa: CASSLTDGAGQYF
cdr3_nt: TGTGCCAGCAGCTTAACCGACGGGGCCGGGCAGTACTTC

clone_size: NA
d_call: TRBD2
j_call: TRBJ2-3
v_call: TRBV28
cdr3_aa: CASSLIAGAGTQYF
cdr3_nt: TGTGCCAGCAGTTTAATAGCGGGAGCGGGGACGCAGTATTTT

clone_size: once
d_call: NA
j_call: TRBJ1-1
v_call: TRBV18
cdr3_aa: CASSPLTTEAFF
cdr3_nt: TGTGCCAGCTCACCGCTCACCACTGAAGCTTTCTTT

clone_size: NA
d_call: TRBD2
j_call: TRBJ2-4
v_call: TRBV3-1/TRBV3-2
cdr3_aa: CASSLSSGGLAKNIQYF
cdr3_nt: TGTGCCAGCAGCCTTTCTAGCGGGGGACTAGCCAAAAACATTCAGTACTTC

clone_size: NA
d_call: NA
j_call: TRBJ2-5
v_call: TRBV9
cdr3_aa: CASSARVWETQYF
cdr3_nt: TGTGCCAGCAGCGCCAGGGTCTGGGAGACCCAGTACTTC

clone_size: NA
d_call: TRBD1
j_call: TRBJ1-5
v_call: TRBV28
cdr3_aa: CASRGQENQPQHF
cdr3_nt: TGTGCCAGCAGGGGACAGGAGAATCAGCCCCAGCATTTT

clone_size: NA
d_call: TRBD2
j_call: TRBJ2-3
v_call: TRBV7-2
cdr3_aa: CASSHRTSGDLDTQYF
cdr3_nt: TGTGCCAGCAGTCATCGGACTAGCGGGGATTTAGATACGCAGTATTTT

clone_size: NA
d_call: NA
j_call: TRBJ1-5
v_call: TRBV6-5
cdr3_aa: CASSLRVQPQHF
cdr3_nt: TGTGCCAGCAGTTTGCGGGTGCAGCCCCAGCATTTT

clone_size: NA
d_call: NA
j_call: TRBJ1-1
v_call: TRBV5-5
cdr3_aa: CASSPLSGQNTEAFF
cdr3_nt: TGTGCCAGCAGCCCCCTCTCGGGACAGAACACTGAAGCTTTCTTT

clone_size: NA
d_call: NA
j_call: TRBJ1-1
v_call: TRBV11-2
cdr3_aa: CASSFSRGRVPEAFF
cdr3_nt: TGTGCCAGCAGCTTCTCCCGGGGGAGGGTCCCTGAAGCTTTCTTT

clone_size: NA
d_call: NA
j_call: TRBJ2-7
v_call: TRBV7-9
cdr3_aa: CASSFGSSYEQYF
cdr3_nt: TGTGCCAGCAGCTTCGGATCTTCCTACGAGCAGTACTTC

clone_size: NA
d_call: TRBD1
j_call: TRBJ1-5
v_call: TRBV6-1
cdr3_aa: CASSELEGQFQPQHF
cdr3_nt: TGTGCCAGCAGTGAACTTGAGGGACAGTTCCAGCCCCAGCATTTT

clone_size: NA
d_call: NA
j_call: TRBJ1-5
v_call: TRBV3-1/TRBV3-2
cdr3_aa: CASSRGGNQPQHF
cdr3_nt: TGTGCCAGCAGCCGGGGGGGCAATCAGCCCCAGCATTTT

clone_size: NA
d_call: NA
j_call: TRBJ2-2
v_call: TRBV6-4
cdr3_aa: CASRVDRLNTGELFF
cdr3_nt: TGTGCCAGCAGAGTGGACAGACTAAACACCGGGGAGCTGTTTTTT

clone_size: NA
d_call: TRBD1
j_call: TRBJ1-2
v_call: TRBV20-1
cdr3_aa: CSASTGDGYTF
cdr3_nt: TGCAGTGCTTCTACAGGGGATGGCTACACCTTC

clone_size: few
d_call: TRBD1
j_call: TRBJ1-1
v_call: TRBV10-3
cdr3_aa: CAIATGGNTEAFF
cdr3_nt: TGTGCCATCGCGACAGGGGGGAACACTGAAGCTTTCTTT

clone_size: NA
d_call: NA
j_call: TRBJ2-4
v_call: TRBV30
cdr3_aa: CASQVAKNIQYF
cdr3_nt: TGTGCCTCCCAGGTAGCCAAAAACATTCAGTACTTC

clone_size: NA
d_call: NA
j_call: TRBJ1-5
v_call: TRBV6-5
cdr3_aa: CASSYSTAENQPQHF
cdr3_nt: TGTGCCAGCAGTTACTCGACGGCAGAGAATCAGCCCCAGCATTTT

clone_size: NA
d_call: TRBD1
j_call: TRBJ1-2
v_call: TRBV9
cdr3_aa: CASSATGKNYGYTF
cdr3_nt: TGTGCCAGCAGCGCGACAGGGAAAAACTATGGCTACACCTTC

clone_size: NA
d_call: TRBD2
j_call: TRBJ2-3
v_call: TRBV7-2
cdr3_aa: CASSSSRLAGGADTQYF
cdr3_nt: TGTGCCAGCAGCTCCTCTCGACTAGCCGGGGGGGCAGATACGCAGTATTTT

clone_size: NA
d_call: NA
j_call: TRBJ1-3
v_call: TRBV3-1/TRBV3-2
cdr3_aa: CASSQDARSTIYF
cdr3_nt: TGTGCCAGCAGCCAAGATGCCCGATCCACCATATATTTT

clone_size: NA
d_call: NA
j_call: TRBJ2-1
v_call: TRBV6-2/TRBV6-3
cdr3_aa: CASSQYLNEQFF
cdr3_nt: TGTGCCAGCAGTCAATACCTCAATGAGCAGTTCTTC

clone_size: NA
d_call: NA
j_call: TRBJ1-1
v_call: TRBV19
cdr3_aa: CASSGPLRTEAFF
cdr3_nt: TGTGCCAGTAGTGGTCCCTTGAGGACTGAAGCTTTCTTT

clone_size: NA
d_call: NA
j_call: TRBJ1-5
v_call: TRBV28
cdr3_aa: CASSLWGGGGNQPQHF
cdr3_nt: TGTGCCAGCAGTTTATGGGGCGGGGGGGGCAATCAGCCCCAGCATTTT

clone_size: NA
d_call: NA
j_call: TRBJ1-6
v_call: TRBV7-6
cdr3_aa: CASSLLARDSPLHF
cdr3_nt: TGTGCCAGCAGCTTATTAGCTCGGGATTCACCCCTCCACTTT

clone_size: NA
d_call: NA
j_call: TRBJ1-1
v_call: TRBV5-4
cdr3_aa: CASSFSARGNTEAFF
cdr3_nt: TGTGCCAGCAGCTTCTCGGCCAGGGGGAACACTGAAGCTTTCTTT

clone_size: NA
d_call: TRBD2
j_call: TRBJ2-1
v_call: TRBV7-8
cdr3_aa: CASTISGGGINEQFF
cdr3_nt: TGTGCCAGCACCATAAGCGGGGGGGGCATCAATGAGCAGTTCTTC